This passage covers 9 T cell receptor beta chains from one sample sequenced in a study of CXCR3-negative and CXCR3-positive naive CD8 T cells. cDNA libraries for TRB were generated by 5' RACE incorporating UMI labels. TCRdb reprocessed the 5' RACE reads, keeping one entry per CDR3 protein, no DNA. Recorded here are roughly 48,000 distinct CDR3 sequences; the top ten clones represent 15%. The source material was memory CD8+ T cells from blood. These receptors originate from a human donor in good health. Some clones in this sample may be carry-over from other donors' samples.

V is TRBV7-9 and J is TRBJ2-7; TCRdb outputs TRBD2, but without DNA this stays unchecked. The CDR3 has 12 amino acids. Germline assignment: CDR1 SEHNR and CDR2 FQNEAQ (reference sequence). CDR3 in amino acids: CASSPPPAEQYF.

J is TRBJ1-1 and V is TRBV28; the TCRdb call, TRBD1, lacks DNA for checking. Looked up from germline, CDR1 is MDHEN and CDR2 is SYDVKM. This CDR3 is built from 14 residues. The CDR3 here is CASSPGWLYTEAFF.

The V gene is TRBV19, the J gene TRBJ1-1; TCRdb's D call of TRBD1 is untestable without DNA. The CDR3 covers 15 residues. Germline CDR1 LNHDA, CDR2 SQIVND (reference sequence). CDR3 loop: CVSQWRGQGHTEAFF.

This chain links TRBV12-3 or TRBV12-4 with TRBJ2-1; TCRdb reports TRBD2, a call that lacks DNA to check it against. The CDR3 contains 17 residues. CDR3 sequence reads: CASSLVSSESSYNEQFF.

This chain uses TRBV29-1 with TRBJ2-7; as DNA is missing, the TRBD2 call by TCRdb cannot be tested. The CDR3 has 15 residues. CDR1 is SQVTM, CDR2 ANQGSEA, per germline. This CDR3 reads CSVVPPGLETYEQYF.

CDR3 sequence: CASSYESSYNEQFF. The rearrangement links TRBV6-6 to TRBJ2-1. CDR1 MNHNY and CDR2 SVGAGI come from the germline V gene (reference sequence). The CDR3 runs to 14 residues.

This clonotype counts as medium-sized by frequency. CDR3 residues: CASSPGTPSGANVLTF. V is TRBV28 and J is TRBJ2-6; TCRdb reports TRBD1, a call that lacks DNA to check it against. CDR1 and CDR2 (germline): MDHEN, SYDVKM. The CDR3 sequence is 16 residues long.

This chain uses TRBV20-1 with TRBJ2-3; the D call from TCRdb, TRBD1, cannot be confirmed without DNA. The CDR3 sequence is 17 residues long. Germline-derived CDR1 and CDR2 are DFQATT and SNEGSKA (reference sequence). CDR3 protein: CSARDLARGADTDTQYF.

This rearrangement joins TRBV28 to TRBJ2-7; as DNA is missing, the TRBD2 call by TCRdb cannot be tested. The length of the CDR3 is 19 residues. CDR1 and CDR2 from the germline V gene are MDHEN and SYDVKM. CDR3 amino acids: CASSSSGLAGVRSSYEQYF.